The 25 T cell receptor beta chains below all came from one sample that was sequenced in a study of shared T cell receptors in the human thymus. Assay used: immunoSEQ multiplex PCR; TCRdb lists only in-frame clones, some missing. The repertoire has a few hundred thousand clones, around 95% of them found once; the top ten carry 0.015% to 0.025%. Sequenced sample: thymocytes. Receptor source: a human donor.

This rearrangement joins TRBV6-5 to TRBJ1-1; D gene unclear. The germline V gene encodes CDR1 MNHEY and CDR2 SVGAGI. The V and J ends lost 4 bases and 1 base respectively, with 16 bases between them. This CDR3 comprises 16 residues. The CDR3 DNA reads TGTGCCAGCAGTTTCTCCGGGTCGGCGGCGAACACTGAAGCTTTCTTT. Translation gives CASSFSGSAANTEAFF.

CDR3 DNA: TGTGCCAGCTCACCAGGCAGTACCTACGAGCAGTACTTC. It codes for CASSPGSTYEQYF. The rearrangement joins TRBV18 to TRBJ2-7; D gene ambiguous. CDR1 is KGHSH, CDR2 LQKENI, per germline. This CDR3 spans 13 amino acids. The V end lost 2 bases, the J end lost 2 bases, and 7 bases lay between the germline ends.

The CDR3 DNA sequence: TGTGCCAGCAGCTCAGAGACAGGGGTTTTACCTGAAGCTTTCTTT. This sequence encodes CASSSETGVLPEAFF. The J gene is TRBJ1-1, the V gene TRBV7-6; 8 bases fit TRBD1. The CDR3 runs 15 residues. CDR1 and CDR2 (germline): SGHVS, FNYEAQ. V lost 4 bases to trimming and J lost 6 bases; unmatched junction nucleotides: 10.

The chain recombines TRBV9 with TRBJ1-5; TRBD1 aligns across 8 bases. Germline lookup yields CDR1 SGDLS and CDR2 YYNGEE. Germline trimming cut 3 bases from V and 7 bases from J; bases unmatched to any gene: 6. The CDR3 runs to 14 residues. CDR3 in DNA: TGTGCCAGCAGCGCACAGGGGGTGAACCAGCCCCAGCATTTT. Amino acid sequence: CASSAQGVNQPQHF.

V usage is TRBV19 and J usage is TRBJ2-6; a possible D gene is TRBD1 (7 bases). Trimming removed 7 bases at V and 2 bases at J, with 18 bases between. CDR1 LNHDA and CDR2 SQIVND come from the germline V gene (reference sequence). CDR3 length: 17 residues. In nucleotides, the CDR3 is TGTGCCAGTACTAAAGAGGAGGGGGCGCCTGGGGCCAACGTCCTGACTTTC. Protein: CASTKEEGAPGANVLTF.

The chain is built from TRBV14 and TRBJ2-7; 10 nucleotides line up with TRBD2. The CDR3 runs to 22 residues. Unmatched junction bases numbered 25, after V lost 1 base and J lost 4 bases. Germline CDR1 reads SGHDN; CDR2 reads FVKESK. The CDR3 DNA sequence: TGTGCCAGCAGCCAAGCTCTCGGGACGGCCCCCGTGGGACCTAGCGGGAGTTACGAGCAGTACTTC. It yields the protein CASSQALGTAPVGPSGSYEQYF. Using reference TRBV14 and TRBJ2-7 for the parts outside the CDR3, the full variable domain is EAGVTQFPSHSVIEKGQTVTLRCDPISGHDNLYWYRRVMGKEIKFLLHFVKESKQDESGMPNNRFLAERTGGTYSTLKVQPAELEDSGVYFCASSQALGTAPVGPSGSYEQYFGPGTRLTVT.

This clone came up once. The chain recombines TRBV5-1 with TRBJ2-1; the match to TRBD2 covers 11 bases. The junction had 13 bases not matched to a gene; V was cut back by 4 bases and J by 4 bases. In germline, CDR1 is SGHRS, CDR2 YFSETQ. The CDR3 runs to 18 residues. The CDR3: CASSAGLADLGGYNEQFF. The CDR3 bases are TGCGCCAGCAGCGCGGGACTAGCGGACCTAGGCGGGTACAATGAGCAGTTCTTC.

This clone was observed once. V usage is TRBV5-4 and J usage is TRBJ1-1; D is possibly TRBD1 (5 bases). The germline V gene encodes CDR1 SGHNT and CDR2 YYREEE (reference sequence). The V end was cut by 0 bases, the J end by 2 bases, with 11 bases between. This CDR3 comprises 15 residues. CDR3 sequence reads: CASSLGGGSNTEAFF. CDR3 in DNA: TGTGCCAGCAGCTTGGGTGGGGGATCTAACACTGAAGCTTTCTTT.

J is TRBJ2-7 and V is TRBV28, with 7 bases that match TRBD1. V lost 5 bases to trimming and J lost 0 bases; unmatched junction nucleotides: 4. The CDR3 runs to 14 residues. Germline V gene data show CDR1 as MDHEN and CDR2 as SYDVKM. Here the CDR3 reads CASSMTGSSYEQYF. The DNA for the CDR3 is TGTGCCAGCAGTATGACAGGGAGCTCCTACGAGCAGTACTTC.

This clone has only a few counts. This chain uses TRBV28 with TRBJ1-1; no definite D call. This CDR3 region has 15 residues. The germline CDR1 and CDR2 sequences are MDHEN and SYDVKM. Between the trimmed V and J ends, which lost 4 bases and 4 bases, there was a span of 16 bases. DNA for the CDR3: TGTGCCAGCAGTTCCCCGTTGGAGTCAAGCACTGAAGCTTTCTTT. Translated: CASSSPLESSTEAFF.

The chain recombines TRBV28 with TRBJ2-7; either TRBD1 or TRBD2 may fit D (5 bases each). This CDR3 comprises 14 residues. Germline CDR1 and CDR2: MDHEN and SYDVKM. V lost 2 bases and J 3 bases, leaving 11 bases between the germline ends. The CDR3 is CASSLPWDGYEQYF. In nucleotides, the CDR3 is TGTGCCAGCAGTTTACCCTGGGACGGCTACGAGCAGTACTTC. Looking up the rest from reference TRBV28 and TRBJ2-7 gives the full variable domain: DVKVTQSSRYLVKRTGEKVFLECVQDMDHENMFWYRQDPGLGLRLIYFSYDVKMKEKGDIPEGYSVSREKKERFSLILESASTNQTSMYLCASSLPWDGYEQYFGPGTRLTVT.

The rearrangement joins TRBV6-5 to TRBJ2-6, with D hard to call. Germline V gene data show CDR1 as MNHEY and CDR2 as SVGAGI. The CDR3 totals 13 residues. V was pared by 6 bases and J by 2 bases, with 5 bases between. In DNA, the CDR3 is TGTGCCAGCAGGGCACCTGGGGCCAACGTCCTGACTTTC. Its protein product is CASRAPGANVLTF.

The table lists this clone with a count of one. The rearrangement uses TRBV5-1 and TRBJ2-2; D remains unclear. Trimming removed 0 bases at V and 6 bases at J, with 15 bases between. The length of the CDR3 is 16 residues. In germline, CDR1 is SGHRS, CDR2 YFSETQ. CDR3 sequence (DNA): TGCGCCAGCAGCTTGGCATGGGGAAGGAAGGCCGGGGAGCTGTTTTTT. Its protein is CASSLAWGRKAGELFF.

The V and J genes are TRBV29-1 and TRBJ2-1, with TRBD2 matching over 7 bases. V was clipped by 5 bases and J by 2 bases; unmatched bases: 3. The CDR3 has 13 residues. CDR1 and CDR2 from the germline V gene are SQVTM and ANQGSEA. The CDR3 coding sequence is TGCAGCGTTCGACTAGCAGCCTACAATGAGCAGTTCTTC. This sequence encodes CSVRLAAYNEQFF.

CDR3 in amino acids: CAISDRQPTYEQYF. The CDR3 DNA follows: TGTGCCATCAGTGACAGGCAGCCAACCTACGAGCAGTACTTC. The chain links TRBV10-3 to TRBJ2-7; D call uncertain. In germline, CDR1 is ENHRY, CDR2 SYGVKD. V gave up 3 bases and J gave up 2 bases, with 11 bases separating them. The CDR3 is 14 amino acids.

The chain has TRBV16 and TRBJ1-5; D is undetermined. V lost 0 bases to trimming and J lost 0 bases, with 12 bases between them. CDR1 and CDR2 (germline): KGHSY, FQNENV. The CDR3 is 17 amino acids. CDR3 nucleotide sequence: TGTGCCAGCAGCCAATCGTCACACTCCTATAGCAATCAGCCCCAGCATTTT. Amino acids: CASSQSSHSYSNQPQHF. Using reference TRBV16 and TRBJ1-5 for the parts outside the CDR3, the full variable domain is GEEVAQTPKHLVRGEGQKAKLYCAPIKGHSYVFWYQQVLKNEFKFLISFQNENVFDETGMPKERFSAKCLPNSPCSLEIQATKLEDSAVYFCASSQSSHSYSNQPQHFGDGTRLSIL.

The chain joins TRBV6-5 to TRBJ1-4, with D unclear. The CDR3 is made up of 15 amino acids. Germline lookup yields CDR1 MNHEY and CDR2 SVGAGI. Trimming cost V 5 bases and J 5 bases, with 15 bases left between them. CDR3 bases: TGTGCCAGCAGTACTGGACGAGCTTGCAATGAAAAACTGTTTTTT. The encoded protein is CASSTGRACNEKLFF.

The chain joins TRBV4-1 to TRBJ1-5; D gene uncertain. The germline gives CDR1 MGHRA, CDR2 YSYEKL. The CDR3 spans 15 residues. The ends were cut back, 0 bases at V and 7 bases at J, with 13 bases in the middle. DNA for the CDR3: TGCGCCAGCAGCCAAGATGCCCTGGTTAGGCAGCCCCAGCATTTT. Encoded protein: CASSQDALVRQPQHF.

The chain links TRBV5-1 to TRBJ2-3; the match to TRBD1 covers 9 bases. The CDR3 is 19 amino acids. Trimming cost V 2 bases and J 3 bases; bases outside gene matches: 16. Germline CDR1 is SGHRS and CDR2 is YFSETQ. The CDR3: CASSFREPPTGGWTDTQYF. As DNA, the CDR3 is TGCGCCAGCAGCTTCCGCGAACCTCCTACAGGGGGCTGGACAGATACGCAGTATTTT.

The DNA for the CDR3 is TGTGCCAGCAGCTTTCACCGGACCCCAGATACGCAGTATTTT. Residues: CASSFHRTPDTQYF. The chain links TRBV7-9 to TRBJ2-3; D gene uncertain. V was clipped by 3 bases and J by 4 bases, with 11 bases between them. The CDR3 has 14 amino acids. Germline V CDR1 and CDR2: SEHNR, FQNEAQ (reference sequence).

This chain uses TRBV6-4 with TRBJ2-1; no firm D call. V was trimmed by 4 bases and J by 7 bases, leaving 17 bases between them. The CDR3 sequence is 15 residues long. Germline CDR1 MRHNA, CDR2 SNTAGT. The CDR3 loop reads CASSARADRSNEQFF. The CDR3 DNA follows: TGTGCCAGCAGTGCCCGGGCTGACCGTAGTAATGAGCAGTTCTTC.

The rearrangement links TRBV7-9 to TRBJ2-7; D possibly corresponds to TRBD1 (6 bases). Germline V lookup: CDR1 SEHNR, CDR2 FQNEAQ (reference sequence). Trimming stripped 1 base from V and 3 bases from J, with 16 bases between. The CDR3 is 16 residues long. In DNA form, the CDR3 reads TGTGCCAGCAGCTTAGTGTTCAGGGGTGATGACTACGAGCAGTACTTC. Its translation is CASSLVFRGDDYEQYF.

The chain recombines TRBV5-8 with TRBJ2-2; D might be TRBD1 or TRBD2, each matching 7 bases. The CDR3 extends over 15 amino acids. Germline CDR1 and CDR2: SGHTS and YDEGEE. V was pared by 6 bases and J by 6 bases, with 18 bases between. The CDR3 bases are TGTGCCAGCACCCCAGGGGGGGATACGGCCGGGGAGCTGTTTTTT. Its translation: CASTPGGDTAGELFF.

This clone appeared once. V gene TRBV15 combines with J gene TRBJ2-1; TRBD2 might be the D (7 bases). Deletions cut 0 bases from V and 5 bases from J, with 14 bases between. CDR3 length: 16 amino acids. CDR1 and CDR2 (germline): LNHNV, YYDKDF (reference sequence). The CDR3 loop is CATSRDLAGADNEQFF. CDR3 DNA sequence: TGTGCCACCAGCAGAGATCTCGCGGGGGCCGACAATGAGCAGTTCTTC.

This rearrangement joins TRBV15 to TRBJ1-5; 8 bases are shared with TRBD1. The CDR3 spans 20 residues. The germline V gene encodes CDR1 LNHNV and CDR2 YYDKDF (reference sequence). The trim removed 0 bases at V and 0 bases at J, leaving 13 bases unmatched. For the CDR3, the DNA is TGTGCCACCAGCAGAGAGCCCCGGGACAGGAACAAAGATAGCAATCAGCCCCAGCATTTT. Protein: CATSREPRDRNKDSNQPQHF.